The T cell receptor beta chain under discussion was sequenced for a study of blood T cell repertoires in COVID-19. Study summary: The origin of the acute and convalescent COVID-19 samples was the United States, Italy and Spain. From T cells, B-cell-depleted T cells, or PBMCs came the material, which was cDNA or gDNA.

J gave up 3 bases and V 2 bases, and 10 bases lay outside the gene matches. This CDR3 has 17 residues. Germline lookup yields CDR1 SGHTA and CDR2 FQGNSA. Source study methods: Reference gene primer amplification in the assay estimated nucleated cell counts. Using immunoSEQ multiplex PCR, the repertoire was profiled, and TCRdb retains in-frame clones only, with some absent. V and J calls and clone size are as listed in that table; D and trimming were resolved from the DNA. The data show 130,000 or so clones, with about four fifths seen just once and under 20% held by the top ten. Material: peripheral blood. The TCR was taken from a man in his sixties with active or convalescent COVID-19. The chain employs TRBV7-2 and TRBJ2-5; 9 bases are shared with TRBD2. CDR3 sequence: CASSLSSGGRAKETQYF. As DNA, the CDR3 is TGTGCCAGCAGCTTATCATCCGGCGGGAGGGCCAAAGAGACCCAGTACTTC.